This T cell receptor (beta chain) originates from a study of CXCR3-negative and CXCR3-positive naive CD8 T cells. The study, taken as a whole, reports: CXCR3-positive naive cells carried more hydrophobic TRB CDR3s than CXCR3-negative naive cells did. Similarly elevated diversity marked both naive subsets, with memory CD8+ cells showing far lower diversity.

The germline CDR1 and CDR2 sequences are MNHEY and SVGAGI. CDR3 length: 15 residues. UMI-labeled 5' RACE TRB cDNA libraries were prepared from the cells. TCRdb re-called the 5' RACE reads and shows each CDR3 protein once, DNA omitted. Its table records 50,000 to 65,000 distinct CDR3 sequences. Worth noting for this clonotype: Its antigen is unidentified.

The sample consisted of naive CXCR3- CD8+ T cells from blood. Sample subset: CD45RO-CCR7+CD27+CD95- naive CD8+ T cells lacking CXCR3 (TNR3-). The source of this sequence is a human donor in good health. Some clones in this sample may be carry-over from other donors' samples. V and J are TRBV6-5 and TRBJ2-3; the D call of TRBD1 rests on TCRdb alone, since no DNA is present to check it. The CDR3 loop is CASSLQVDSADTQYF.